This T cell receptor (beta chain) was recovered during a study of human T cells and chemical hapten exposure. TCRdb recomputed calls from the RACE reads with MiXCR, one row per CDR3 protein. The sample shows approximately 370,000 distinct CDR3 sequences, around 5.5% of them seen only once. The V and J ends lost 3 bases and 6 bases, in that order; junction bases with no gene match: 9. This CDR3 contains 15 residues. The time point: pre-sensitization, week 0. The treatment denotes: therapeutic diphenylcyclopropenone sensitization with weekly scalp DPC. This clonotype came up many times. This sequence joins TRBV12-3 or TRBV12-4 and TRBJ1-1, with 8 positions matching TRBD1. The source material was whole blood, sampled in connection with sensitization to the hapten diphenylcyclopropenone (DPC). This receptor was taken from a woman between 18 and 30 years old with alopecia areata. Some clones in this sample may be carry-over from other donors' samples. The CDR3 loop is CASSLRGQGLSEAFF. DNA for the CDR3: TGTGCCAGCAGTTTGAGAGGACAGGGTCTTTCTGAAGCTTTCTTT.